This TCR beta chain was identified during a study of human T cells and chemical hapten exposure (dated by TCRdb to the early 2020s). Background on the whole study: For sensitization, 2% DPC in acetone was applied to a roughly 2 cm by roughly 2 cm area of upper inner arm skin. Twenty-nine alopecia patients gave blood for TCR sequencing at one to four time points (pre-sensitization, 2, 6 and 24 weeks). Libraries were pooled for sequencing, and per-sample TCR yields varied mainly because of small differences in library volumes within the pool. Patch testing was done on the upper back using Finn chambers containing 0.01% DPC, and results were scored after 6 days according to International Contact Dermatitis Research Group standards. Peripheral blood TCR repertoire changes were tracked in vivo in alopecia patients during primary and secondary sensitization to the hapten diphenylcyclopropenone (DPC). Blood samples were taken from patients before sensitization (week 0) and at 2, 6 and about 24 weeks after DPC sensitization. Patients additionally received weekly therapeutic DPC doses to the scalp throughout the approximately 22-week study period. The patient cohort, mostly female, included alopecia areata with under or over 50% scalp involvement, alopecia totalis and alopecia universalis. Results and caveats for the whole study, not just this receptor: Repeated subsampling changed both the strength of the expansion versus patch-test correlation and the threshold at which that correlation became significant. Patch test score correlated positively with the number of PT1 expanded TCRs, reaching significance at thresholds 8, 16 and 32 but not at 4. Because all patients had alopecia, a presumed autoimmune disease, the immune response of the patients might differ from that of healthy individuals. Expanded TCRs formed significantly more large CDR3 similarity clusters than pre-sensitization or healthy control sets, consistent with antigen-driven responses. The number of TCRs above 1 in 1000 frequency did not change with DPC sensitization; there was no evidence of global repertoire structure alterations.

The time point label of this sample denotes: pre-sensitization, week 0. According to the study, the label for this sample's treatment or condition signals: therapeutic diphenylcyclopropenone sensitization with weekly scalp DPC. At every patch-test visit, the blood draw took place before the patch test was put on. Patients were eligible if aged 18 to 70, diagnosed with alopecia and judged suitable for DPC therapy, and pregnant patients were excluded. Total RNA was extracted from unfractionated whole blood collected in Tempus Blood RNA tubes. Libraries came from RACE. Instrument on record: NextSeq 500. Library preparation attached unique molecular identifiers to individual cDNA molecules for quantitative, reproducible TCR counting. From each blood RNA sample, both TCR alpha and TCR beta chains were sequenced. In the source study's methods: A median of around 100,000 TCRs per sample was observed, with a range of roughly 23,224 to 700,000. The Decombinator software suite was used to annotate V, J and CDR3 in the TCR reads. For PS versus PT1 abundance plots, all samples were subsampled to the same number of TCRs (28,000). TCRs were defined as expanded if absent before sensitization and observed at least eight times at the 2-week time point. TCRdb redid the processing of the public reads, applying fastp at Q25 and MiXCR, and retained in-frame beta chains. Duplicate CDR3 protein sequences are folded into a single record with the most common DNA and genes. TCRdb's processing, not the study's, gives the V and J calls here. This sample gives a few hundred thousand distinct CDR3 sequences in total; about 8.6% of them show up just once. Of the sample, 2.3% is held by the ten largest clones.

From the cysteine through the phenylalanine, the CDR3 covers 15 amino acids. Only CDR3 DNA remains: 45 bases, in frame from the first base. CDR1 and CDR2, looked up from the germline V gene (reference sequence), are LGHDT and YNNKEL. V sheds 7 bases and J sheds 4 bases, leaving 20 bases between their ends. At least ten counts were recorded for this clonotype. Its antigen is still unknown. No per-base quality is available; no much larger clone lies one base away. Sequences were derived from whole blood, sampled in connection with sensitization to the hapten diphenylcyclopropenone (DPC). This sequence was found in a woman aged 40 to 49 with alopecia areata. Some clones in this sample may be carry-over from other donors' samples. The rearrangement joined TRBV3-1 to TRBJ2-7, with TRBD1 perhaps the D gene, on 7 matching bases. The CDR3 has the sequence CASTPQGGGWYEQYF. The nucleotides read TGTGCCAGCACCCCCCAGGGGGGAGGCTGGTACGAGCAGTACTTC.